A single sample is the source of the 5 T cell receptor beta chains below, sequenced in a study of beta chain features in type 1 diabetes. Since all of the isolated RNA was reverse transcribed, expressed TCRB transcripts were what got sequenced. Here immunoSEQ multiplex PCR was the method, and the copy in TCRdb shows in-frame clones only, minus some. The sample has around 250,000 clones, 25% to 30% seen once. The specimen sequenced was central memory CD4+ T cells from blood. The receptors were gathered from a man aged 30-40 years in good health.

This clone occurred a few times. V is TRBV25-1 and J is TRBJ2-5, with D perhaps given as TRBD1 or TRBD2 (5 bases each). The end of the DNA is better explained by TRBJ2-7, so the J call may be wrong. Germline loops: CDR1 MGHDK, CDR2 SYGVNS. The CDR3 covers 14 residues. The CDR3 bases are TGTGCCAGCAGTGAACTAGGGGACGGTGGCGAGCAGTACTTC. Protein product: CASSELGDGGEQYF.

This sequence joins TRBV2 and TRBJ1-1, with TRBD1 as a possible D gene (5 bases). V shed 6 bases and J shed 4 bases, with 9 bases lying between them. Germline assignment: CDR1 SNHLY and CDR2 FYNNEI. This CDR3 comprises 12 residues. The DNA of the CDR3 is TGTGCCAGCAGACGGGACGGCACTGAAGCTTTCTTT. It specifies CASRRDGTEAFF.

J is TRBJ1-3 and V is TRBV5-1; D perhaps matches TRBD1 (5 bases). Trimming removed 3 bases from V and 4 bases from J, with 17 bases in between. This CDR3 is 16 amino acids long. Germline V gene data show CDR1 as SGHRS and CDR2 as YFSETQ. The CDR3 nucleotides are TGCGCCAGCAGCTGGGACTCTTTGAGCTCAGGAAACACCATATATTTT. It encodes CASSWDSLSSGNTIYF.

The chain uses TRBV19 and TRBJ1-2; D remains unclear. The V end lost 5 bases, the J end lost 4 bases, and 14 bases lay between the germline ends. Looked up from germline, CDR1 is LNHDA and CDR2 is SQIVND (reference sequence). The CDR3 is 14 amino acids. CDR3 coding DNA: TGTGCCAGTAGTCCCGTCCGGGAATCCTATGGCTACACCTTC. The encoded protein is CASSPVRESYGYTF.

The V and J genes are TRBV15 and TRBJ2-1; D gene ambiguous. The germline CDR1 and CDR2 sequences are LNHNV and YYDKDF (reference sequence). The V gene lost 6 bases and the J gene lost 0 bases, with 12 bases spanning the gap. The CDR3 has 15 amino acids. The CDR3 region is CATSPVMSSYNEQFF. CDR3 nucleotide sequence: TGTGCCACCAGTCCCGTTATGAGCTCCTACAATGAGCAGTTCTTC. Complete variable domain (other parts from reference TRBV15 and TRBJ2-1): DAMVIQNPRYQVTQFGKPVTLSCSQTLNHNVMYWYQQKSSQAPKLLFHYYDKDFNNEADTPDNFQSRRPNTSFCFLDIRSPGLGDTAMYLCATSPVMSSYNEQFFGPGTRLTVL.